Here is one T cell receptor (beta chain) with its context. The entry originates in a study of cytomegalovirus exposure and HLA in healthy donors. Germline lookup yields CDR1 LNHDA and CDR2 SQIVND (reference sequence). CDR3 length: 13 residues. The trim removed 6 bases at V and 14 bases at J, leaving 7 bases unmatched. The PCR contained 60 Vbeta and 13 Jbeta primers. Profiled with immunoSEQ multiplex PCR; TCRdb holds only in-frame clones, not every one. The sample carries some 140,000 clones, roughly 77% recorded once. The sequence was obtained from a man between 25 and 39 years old in good health. Sequenced input: PBMCs. The genes are TRBV19 and TRBJ2-1, with TRBD2 matching over 13 bases. The CDR3 nucleotides are TGTGCCAGTAGCAAAACTAGCGGGAGGGACGAGTTCTTC. Protein: CASSKTSGRDEFF.